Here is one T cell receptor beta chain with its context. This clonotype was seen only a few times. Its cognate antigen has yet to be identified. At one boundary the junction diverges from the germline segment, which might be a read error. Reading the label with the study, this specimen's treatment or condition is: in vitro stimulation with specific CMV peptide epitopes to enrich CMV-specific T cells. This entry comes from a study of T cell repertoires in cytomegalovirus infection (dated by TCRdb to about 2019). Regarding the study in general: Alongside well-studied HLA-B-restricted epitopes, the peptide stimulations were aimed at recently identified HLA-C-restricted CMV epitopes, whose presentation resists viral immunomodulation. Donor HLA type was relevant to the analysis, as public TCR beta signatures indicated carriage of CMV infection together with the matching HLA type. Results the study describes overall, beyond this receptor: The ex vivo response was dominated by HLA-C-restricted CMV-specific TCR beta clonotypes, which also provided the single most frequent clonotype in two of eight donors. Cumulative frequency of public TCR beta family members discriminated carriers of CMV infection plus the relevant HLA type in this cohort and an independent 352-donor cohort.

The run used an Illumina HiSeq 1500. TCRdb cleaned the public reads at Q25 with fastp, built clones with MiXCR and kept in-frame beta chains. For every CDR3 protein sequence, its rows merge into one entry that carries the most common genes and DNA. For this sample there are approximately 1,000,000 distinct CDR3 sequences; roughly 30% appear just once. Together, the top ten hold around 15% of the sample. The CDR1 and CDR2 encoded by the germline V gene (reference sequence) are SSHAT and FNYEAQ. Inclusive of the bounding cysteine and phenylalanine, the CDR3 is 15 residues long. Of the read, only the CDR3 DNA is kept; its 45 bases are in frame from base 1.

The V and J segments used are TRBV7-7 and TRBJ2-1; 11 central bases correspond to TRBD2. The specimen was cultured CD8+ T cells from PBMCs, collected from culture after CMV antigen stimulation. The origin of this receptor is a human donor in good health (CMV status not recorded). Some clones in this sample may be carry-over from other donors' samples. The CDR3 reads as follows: CASSLGTSGPNEQFF. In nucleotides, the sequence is TGTGCTAGCAGCCTCGGGACTAGCGGACCCAATGAGCAGTTCTTC.